The following is a T cell receptor beta chain sequence with its context. Antigen specificity is unknown. The data are from a study of CD8 T cells in ankylosing spondylitis. CDR1 and CDR2 (germline): WNHNN, SYGVQD (reference sequence). The CDR3 is 15 amino acids. V was shortened by 2 bases and J by 3 bases, with 10 bases between the two germline ends. Whole-study results and caveats: About 8 highly homologous variants made up a TCR beta motif, and this motif appeared characteristic of ankylosing spondylitis blood. There was reportedly significant enrichment of clones that were disease-linked in matched ankylosing spondylitis synovial fluid.

TCRdb ran MiXCR on the 5' RACE reads and lists one entry per CDR3 protein. The repertoire holds approximately 540,000 distinct CDR3 sequences, with approximately 12% as singletons. This TCR was sampled from a male donor with ankylosing spondylitis. The sequencing sample was made of blood, either unsorted or a sorted T cell fraction (not recorded which). J is TRBJ2-2 and V is TRBV10-1; no reliable D call. CDR3 sequence (DNA): TGCGCCAGCAGTGAGGGCACTCGGGACACCGGGGAGCTGTTTTTT. The encoded protein is CASSEGTRDTGELFF.